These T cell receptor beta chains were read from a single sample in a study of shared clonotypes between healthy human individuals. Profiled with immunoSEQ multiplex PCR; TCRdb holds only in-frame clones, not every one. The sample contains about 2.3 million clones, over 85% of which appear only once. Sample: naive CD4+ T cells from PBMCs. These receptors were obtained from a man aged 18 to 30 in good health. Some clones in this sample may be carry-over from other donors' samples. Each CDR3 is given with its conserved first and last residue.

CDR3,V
CAWSQGINQPQHF,TRBV30
CASSGQGARDYGYTF,TRBV28
CASSTKGQGRQTQYF,TRBV19
CASSLPGAGGRRTDTQYF,TRBV7-8
CASSLGTDKNIQYF,TRBV7-2
CASSFRRASGSRDEQFF,TRBV7-2
CAISGQGAGANVLTF,TRBV10-3
CASSTGQPGNQPQHF,TRBV5-1
CASSLSLRGSTEAFF,TRBV5-4
CASSLRTGSIYGYTF,TRBV6-5
CASSLGTGLTEAFF,TRBV5-1
CASSIGSEKTQYF,TRBV19
CASSFGQENQPQHF,TRBV5-1
CASSTGRTSGTGELFF,TRBV19
CASSLVPGGNEQYF,TRBV5-1
CASSPGVRLPQHF,TRBV4-3